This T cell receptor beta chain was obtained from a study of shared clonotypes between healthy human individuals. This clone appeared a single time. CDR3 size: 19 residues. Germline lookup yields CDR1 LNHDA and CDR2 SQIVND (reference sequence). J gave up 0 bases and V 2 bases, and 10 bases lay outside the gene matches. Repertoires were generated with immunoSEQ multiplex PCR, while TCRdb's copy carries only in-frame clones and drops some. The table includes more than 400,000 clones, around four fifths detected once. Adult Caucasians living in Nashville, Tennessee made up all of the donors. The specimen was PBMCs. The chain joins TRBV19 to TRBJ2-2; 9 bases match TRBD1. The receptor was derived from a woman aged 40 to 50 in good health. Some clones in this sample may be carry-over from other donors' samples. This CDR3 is CASSILPGQGYANTGELFF. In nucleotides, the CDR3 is TGTGCCAGTAGTATATTACCGGGACAGGGTTACGCGAACACCGGGGAGCTGTTTTTT.